This T cell receptor beta chain emerged from a study of blood T cell repertoires in COVID-19. Across the whole study: Acute-phase and convalescent COVID-19 samples originated in the United States, Italy and Spain. T cells, B-cell-depleted T cells, or PBMCs supplied cDNA or gDNA.

With V trimmed by 4 bases and J by 5 bases, 5 bases remained unmatched. Germline V CDR1 and CDR2: SGHNT, YENEEA. The CDR3 contains 14 residues. In the original workflow: Amplification of reference gene primers was used by the study to estimate nucleated cell counts. The repertoire was sequenced with immunoSEQ multiplex PCR; TCRdb's copy has only in-frame clones and lacks some. That table supplies the V and J calls and clone size; D and trimming were determined from the DNA. The sample comprises around 99,000 clones, about 90% of which are singletons, and roughly 1.3% rests with the top ten. The clonotype was recovered from a woman aged 25-40 years with acute or convalescent COVID-19. Source material: peripheral blood. The J gene is TRBJ1-1, the V gene TRBV11-3, with TRBD1 identical over 9 bases. Here the CDR3 DNA reads TGTGCCAGCAGCTCAACAGGGGGCCGAACTGAAGCTTTCTTT. Protein product: CASSSTGGRTEAFF.